The 16 T cell receptor beta chains reported below all come from one sample, sequenced in a study of T cell repertoires in cytomegalovirus infection. Their specific antigens are unknown. TCRdb passed the reads through MiXCR, listing each CDR3 protein once. The table has about 570,000 distinct CDR3 sequences, around two fifths seen once. This specimen was cultured PBMCs, taken from culture after CMV antigen stimulation. These receptors all stem from a human donor in good health (CMV status not recorded). Some clones in this sample may be carry-over from other donors' samples.

This chain connects TRBV11-2 to TRBJ2-3, with D tentatively TRBD1 or TRBD2 (6 bases each). The CDR3 is 18 amino acids. V was trimmed by 5 bases and J by 0 bases, leaving 21 bases between them. Germline V gene data show CDR1 as SGHAT and CDR2 as FQNNGV. The CDR3 spells CASSPRGPGAVSTDTQYF. CDR3 DNA sequence: TGTGCCAGCAGCCCCCGGGGGCCAGGGGCCGTGAGCACAGATACGCAGTATTTT.

J is TRBJ2-3 and V is TRBV15; D unclear. Trimming cost V 6 bases and J 6 bases, with 10 bases left between them. CDR1 is LNHNV, CDR2 YYDKDF, per germline (reference sequence). The CDR3 length is 12 residues. The CDR3 protein is CATRPGRDTQYF. As DNA, the CDR3 is TGTGCCACCAGGCCCGGTCGGGATACGCAGTATTTT.

This clonotype was recorded many times. V is TRBV7-2 and J is TRBJ2-7; 8 nucleotides align to TRBD2. CDR1 SGHTA and CDR2 FQGNSA come from the germline V gene. J was trimmed by 10 bases and V by 5 bases; bases with no gene match: 4. CDR3 length: 11 amino acids. In DNA form, the CDR3 reads TGTGCCAGCAGCCAAAGGACTAGCCAGTACTTC. It translates to CASSQRTSQYF.

The chain uses TRBV3-1 and TRBJ2-7; 8 positions match TRBD2. The CDR3 consists of 14 residues. With 4 bases clipped from V and 2 bases from J, the junction kept 4 bases outside the gene matches. Germline V gene data show CDR1 as LGHDT and CDR2 as YNNKEL (reference sequence). The CDR3 bases are TGTGCCAGCAGCCGTAGCGGGGCCCCCTACGAGCAGTACTTC. Amino acid sequence: CASSRSGAPYEQYF.

This clonotype has ten or more counts. The chain carries TRBV7-2 and TRBJ1-5; tentative D call: TRBD1 (6 bases). The CDR3 covers 15 residues. V was cut by 4 bases and J by 0 bases, with 10 bases left in between. The germline V gene has CDR1 SGHTA and CDR2 FQGNSA. The CDR3 region is CASSSTGISNQPQHF. For the CDR3, the DNA is TGTGCCAGCAGCTCAACAGGGATTAGCAATCAGCCCCAGCATTTT.

The V gene is TRBV11-2, the J gene TRBJ2-2, with D hard to call. The CDR3 sequence is 13 residues long. Germline loops: CDR1 SGHAT, CDR2 FQNNGV. V was trimmed by 6 bases and J by 6 bases, leaving 11 bases between them. The DNA of the CDR3 is TGTGCCAGCAGGCGAGCGAGCCCCGGGGAGCTGTTTTTT. Translated, it gives CASRRASPGELFF.

This clonotype was detected only a few times. The V call is TRBV7-2, the J call TRBJ2-4; 7 nucleotides line up with TRBD2. J gave up 6 bases and V 6 bases, and 11 bases lay outside the gene matches. Germline V gene lookup returns CDR1 SGHTA and CDR2 FQGNSA. This CDR3 spans 15 amino acids. The CDR3 region has the DNA TGTGCCAGCAGAACAAGCGGGACTCGTGGAAACATTCAGTACTTC. It specifies CASRTSGTRGNIQYF.

This sequence joins TRBV7-6 and TRBJ1-2; 7 positions match TRBD1. This CDR3 is built from 14 residues. V trimming: 6 bases; J trimming: 4 bases; junction bases outside the gene matches: 8. Germline V gives CDR1 SGHVS, CDR2 FNYEAQ. CDR3 residues: CASSPTGLSYGYTF. In nucleotides, the CDR3 is TGTGCCAGCAGTCCGACAGGGCTCAGCTATGGCTACACCTTC.

The chain joins TRBV12-3 or TRBV12-4 to TRBJ1-3; D is unclear. Trimming took 3 bases from V and 4 from J, leaving 13 bases between them. The CDR3 has 15 amino acids. The DNA for the CDR3 is TGTGCCAGCAGTTTCCCCCGAGGTGCCGGAAACACCATATATTTT. It codes for CASSFPRGAGNTIYF.

This clonotype came up once. The rearrangement links TRBV20-1 to TRBJ1-2; no reliable D call. The CDR3 extends over 10 amino acids. The V end was cut by 5 bases, the J end by 4 bases, with 5 bases between. Germline CDR1 and CDR2: DFQATT and SNEGSKA (reference sequence). Here the CDR3 reads CSAYGYGYTF. As DNA, the CDR3 is TGCAGTGCTTATGGCTATGGCTACACCTTC.

The CDR3 sequence is CASSGLAGATDTQYF. The CDR3 nucleotides are TGTGCCAGCTCCGGACTAGCGGGAGCGACAGATACGCAGTATTTT. The chain employs TRBV2 and TRBJ2-3; 13 bases map to TRBD2. The junction had 5 bases not matched to a gene; V was cut back by 8 bases and J by 3 bases. The length of the CDR3 is 15 residues. Germline CDR1 reads SNHLY; CDR2 reads FYNNEI. Combining the CDR3 with reference TRBV2 and TRBJ2-3 gives the whole variable domain EPEVTQTPSHQVTQMGQEVILRCVPISNHLYFYWYRQILGQKVEFLVSFYNNEISEKSEIFDDQFSVERPDGSNFTLKIRSTKLEDSAMYFCASSGLAGATDTQYFGPGTRLTVL.

Comment on this clonotype: A much larger clone differs from this one at a single base, so this may be a read error. As DNA, the CDR3 is TGTGCCAGCAGACTCCAAGAGACCCAGTACTTC. Its protein is CASRLQETQYF. The chain links TRBV28 to TRBJ2-5; D call uncertain. This CDR3 has 11 amino acids. Trimming stripped 6 bases from V and 1 base from J, with 3 bases between. Germline CDR1 MDHEN, CDR2 SYDVKM.

Notes on this clonotype: One end of the junction fails to match germline, which may point to a read error. This sequence joins TRBV6-1 and TRBJ2-7; D remains ambiguous. The CDR3 length is 15 residues. The germline CDR1 and CDR2 sequences are MNHNS and SASEGT. In DNA form, the CDR3 reads TGTGCCAGCAGTGAAGCGTTTTTTGTTTCCTACGGGCAGTACTTC. Its translation is CASSEAFFVSYGQYF.

This clonotype was detected a few times. CDR3: CASTPAGFGGETQYF. In nucleotides, the CDR3 is TGTGCCAGCACCCCAGCGGGGTTCGGCGGAGAGACCCAGTACTTC. The chain links TRBV7-2 to TRBJ2-5; 7 bases agree with TRBD2. Germline V gene lookup returns CDR1 SGHTA and CDR2 FQGNSA. The CDR3 has 15 amino acids. V lost 7 bases and J lost 4; bases outside the gene matches: 12.

This clonotype was counted between two and nine times. The chain links TRBV4-3 to TRBJ1-2; no reliable D call. V lost 0 bases, J lost 4 bases, and 9 bases lay in between. The germline V gene encodes CDR1 LGHNA and CDR2 YSLEER. The CDR3 sequence is 14 residues long. In DNA form, the CDR3 reads TGCGCCAGCAGCCAAGACGGACGGTTCTATGGCTACACCTTC. As protein: CASSQDGRFYGYTF.

This rearrangement joins TRBV6-1 to TRBJ2-7; D is perhaps TRBD1 or TRBD2 (5 bases each). Trimming shortened V by 7 bases and J by 2 bases, and 12 bases separated the two germline ends. In germline, CDR1 is MNHNS, CDR2 SASEGT. The length of the CDR3 is 13 residues. The CDR3 DNA is TGTGCCAGCACCGGGACGGCCACCTACGAGCAGTACTTC. It yields the protein CASTGTATYEQYF.